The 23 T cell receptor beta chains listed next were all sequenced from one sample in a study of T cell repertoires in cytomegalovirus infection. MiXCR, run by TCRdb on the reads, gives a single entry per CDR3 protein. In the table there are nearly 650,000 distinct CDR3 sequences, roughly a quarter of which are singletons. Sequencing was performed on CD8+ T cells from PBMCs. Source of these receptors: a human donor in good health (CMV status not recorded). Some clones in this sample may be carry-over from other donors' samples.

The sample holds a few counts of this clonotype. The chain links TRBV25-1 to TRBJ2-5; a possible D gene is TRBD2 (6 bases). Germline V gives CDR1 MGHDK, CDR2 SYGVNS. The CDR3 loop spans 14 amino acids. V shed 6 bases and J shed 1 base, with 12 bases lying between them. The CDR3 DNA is TGTGCCAGCAGCGTTGCGGGATTCCAAGAGACCCAGTACTTC. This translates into CASSVAGFQETQYF.

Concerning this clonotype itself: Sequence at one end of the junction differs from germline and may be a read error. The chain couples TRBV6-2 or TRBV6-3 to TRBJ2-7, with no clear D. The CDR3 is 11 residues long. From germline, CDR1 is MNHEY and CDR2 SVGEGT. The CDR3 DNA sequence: TGTGCCAGCAGTTCCTCCCACGAGCAGTACTTC. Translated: CASSSSHEQYF.

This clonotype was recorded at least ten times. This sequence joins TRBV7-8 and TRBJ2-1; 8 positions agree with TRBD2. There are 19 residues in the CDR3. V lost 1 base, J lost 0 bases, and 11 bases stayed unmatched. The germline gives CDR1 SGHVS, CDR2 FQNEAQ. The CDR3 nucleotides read TGTGCCAGCAGCTTAGTACTGCGACTAGCGCCTAGCTCCTACAATGAGCAGTTCTTC. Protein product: CASSLVLRLAPSSYNEQFF.

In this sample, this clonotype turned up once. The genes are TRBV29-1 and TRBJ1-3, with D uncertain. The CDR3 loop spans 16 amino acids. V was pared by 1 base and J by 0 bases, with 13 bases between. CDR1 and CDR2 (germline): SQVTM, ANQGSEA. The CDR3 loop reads CSVEGLQANSGNTIYF. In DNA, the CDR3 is TGCAGCGTTGAAGGCCTTCAGGCCAACTCTGGAAACACCATATATTTT.

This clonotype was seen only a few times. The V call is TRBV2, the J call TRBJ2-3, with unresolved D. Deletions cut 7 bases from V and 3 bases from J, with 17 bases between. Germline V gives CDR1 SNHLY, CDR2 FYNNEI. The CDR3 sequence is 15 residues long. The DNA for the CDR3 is TGTGCCAGCAACCTAAGGGCAGATGGAACAGATACGCAGTATTTT. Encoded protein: CASNLRADGTDTQYF.

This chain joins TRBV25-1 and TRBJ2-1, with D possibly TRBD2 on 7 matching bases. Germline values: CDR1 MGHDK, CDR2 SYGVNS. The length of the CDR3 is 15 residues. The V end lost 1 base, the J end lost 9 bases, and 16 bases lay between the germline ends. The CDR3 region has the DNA TGTGCCAGCAGTGAATTCTGGGGGGGCCGGGGTGAGCAGTTCTTC. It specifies CASSEFWGGRGEQFF.

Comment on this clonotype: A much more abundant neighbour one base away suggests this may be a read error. The CDR3 sequence is CASSLEGTGTLNTEAFF. CDR3 nucleotides: TGTGCCAGCAGCTTAGAGGGGACAGGGACCTTAAACACTGAAGCTTTCTTT. The chain combines TRBV7-9 with TRBJ1-1, with TRBD1 identical over 9 bases. The germline V gene has CDR1 SEHNR and CDR2 FQNEAQ (reference sequence). The CDR3 runs to 17 residues. Unmatched junction bases numbered 8, after V lost 1 base and J lost 2 bases.

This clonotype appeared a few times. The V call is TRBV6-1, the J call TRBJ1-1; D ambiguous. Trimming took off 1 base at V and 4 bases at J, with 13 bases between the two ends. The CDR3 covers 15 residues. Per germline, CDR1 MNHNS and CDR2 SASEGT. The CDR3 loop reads CASSEDWEERTEAFF. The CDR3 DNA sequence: TGTGCCAGCAGTGAAGATTGGGAAGAGCGCACTGAAGCTTTCTTT.

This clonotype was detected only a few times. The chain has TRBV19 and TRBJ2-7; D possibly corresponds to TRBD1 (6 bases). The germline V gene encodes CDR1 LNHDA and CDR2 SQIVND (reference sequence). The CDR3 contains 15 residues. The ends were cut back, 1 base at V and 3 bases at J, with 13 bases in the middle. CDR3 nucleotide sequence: TGTGCCAGTAGTATAGCAACAGGGCCTTTCTACGAGCAGTACTTC. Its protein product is CASSIATGPFYEQYF.

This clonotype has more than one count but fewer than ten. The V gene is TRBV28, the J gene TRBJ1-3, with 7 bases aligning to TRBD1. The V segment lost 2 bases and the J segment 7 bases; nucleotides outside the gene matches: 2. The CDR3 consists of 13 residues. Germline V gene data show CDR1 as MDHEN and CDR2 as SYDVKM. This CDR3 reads CASSLRRGNTIYF. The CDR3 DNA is TGTGCCAGCAGTTTACGCAGGGGGAACACCATATATTTT. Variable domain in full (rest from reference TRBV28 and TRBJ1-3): DVKVTQSSRYLVKRTGEKVFLECVQDMDHENMFWYRQDPGLGLRLIYFSYDVKMKEKGDIPEGYSVSREKKERFSLILESASTNQTSMYLCASSLRRGNTIYFGEGSWLTVV.

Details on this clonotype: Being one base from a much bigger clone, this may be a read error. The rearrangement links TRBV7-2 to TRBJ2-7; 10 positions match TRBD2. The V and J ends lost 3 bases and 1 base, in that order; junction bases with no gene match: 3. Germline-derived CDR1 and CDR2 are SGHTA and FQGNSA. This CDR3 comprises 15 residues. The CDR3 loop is CTSSFRTSGSYEQYF. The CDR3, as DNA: TGTACCAGCAGCTTCAGGACTAGCGGATCCTACGAGCAGTACTTC.

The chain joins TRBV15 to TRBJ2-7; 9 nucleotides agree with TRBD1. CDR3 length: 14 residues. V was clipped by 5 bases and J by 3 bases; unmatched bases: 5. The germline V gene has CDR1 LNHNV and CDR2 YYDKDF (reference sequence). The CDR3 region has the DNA TGTGCCACCAGCGACCGGGACAGGGACTACGAGCAGTACTTC. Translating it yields CATSDRDRDYEQYF.

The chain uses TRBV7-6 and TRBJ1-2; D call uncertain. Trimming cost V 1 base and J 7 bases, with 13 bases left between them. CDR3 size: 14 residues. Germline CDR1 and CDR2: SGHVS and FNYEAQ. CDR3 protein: CASSLVEGSGGYTF. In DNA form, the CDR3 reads TGTGCCAGCAGCTTAGTCGAGGGAAGCGGTGGCTACACCTTC. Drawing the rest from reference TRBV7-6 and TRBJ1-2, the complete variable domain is GAGVSQSPRYKVTKRGQDVALRCDPISGHVSLYWYRQALGQGPEFLTYFNYEAQQDKSGLPNDRFSAERPEGSISTLTIQRTEQRDSAMYRCASSLVEGSGGYTFGSGTRLTVV.

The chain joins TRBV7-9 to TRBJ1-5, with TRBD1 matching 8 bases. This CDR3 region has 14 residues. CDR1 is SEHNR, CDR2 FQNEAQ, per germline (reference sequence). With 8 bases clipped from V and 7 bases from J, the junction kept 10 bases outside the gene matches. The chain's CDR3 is CASAGGTATQPQHF. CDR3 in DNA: TGTGCCAGCGCAGGGGGCACCGCTACCCAGCCCCAGCATTTT.

The CDR3 spells CASSPMTGWETQYF. In DNA, the CDR3 is TGTGCCAGCAGTCCTATGACAGGGTGGGAGACCCAGTACTTC. J is TRBJ2-5 and V is TRBV7-9; 7 positions agree with TRBD1. The CDR3 is made up of 14 amino acids. The germline gives CDR1 SEHNR, CDR2 FQNEAQ (reference sequence). Trimming took 6 bases from V and 5 from J; bases not matched to a gene: 9.

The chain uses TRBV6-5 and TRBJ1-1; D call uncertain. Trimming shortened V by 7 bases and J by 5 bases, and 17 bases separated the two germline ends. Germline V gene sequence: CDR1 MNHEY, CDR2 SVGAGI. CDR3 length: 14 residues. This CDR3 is CASNFAGRETEAFF. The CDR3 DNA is TGTGCCAGCAACTTCGCGGGGAGGGAGACTGAAGCTTTCTTT.

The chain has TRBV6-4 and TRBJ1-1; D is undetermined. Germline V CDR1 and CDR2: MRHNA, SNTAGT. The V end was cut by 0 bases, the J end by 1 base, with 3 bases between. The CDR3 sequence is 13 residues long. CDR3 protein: CASSDSPNTEAFF. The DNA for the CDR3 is TGTGCCAGCAGTGACTCACCGAACACTGAAGCTTTCTTT.

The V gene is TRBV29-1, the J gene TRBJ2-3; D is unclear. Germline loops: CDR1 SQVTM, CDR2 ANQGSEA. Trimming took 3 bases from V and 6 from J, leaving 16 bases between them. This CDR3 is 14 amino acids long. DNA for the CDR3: TGCAGCGTTGATAATCCTAAAACACGGGATACGCAGTATTTT. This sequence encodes CSVDNPKTRDTQYF.

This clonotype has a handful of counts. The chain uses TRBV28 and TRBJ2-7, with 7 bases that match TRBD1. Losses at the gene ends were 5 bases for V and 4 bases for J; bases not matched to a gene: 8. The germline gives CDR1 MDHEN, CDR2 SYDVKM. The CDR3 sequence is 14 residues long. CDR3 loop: CASSTTGINYEQYV. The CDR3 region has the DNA TGTGCCAGCAGTACGACAGGGATTAATTACGAGCAGTACGTC.

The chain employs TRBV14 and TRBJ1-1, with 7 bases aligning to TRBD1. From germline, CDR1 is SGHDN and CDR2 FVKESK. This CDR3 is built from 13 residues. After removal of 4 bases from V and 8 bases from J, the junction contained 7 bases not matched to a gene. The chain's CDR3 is CASSRYRGGEAFF. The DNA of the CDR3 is TGTGCCAGCAGCCGATACAGGGGAGGGGAAGCTTTCTTT.

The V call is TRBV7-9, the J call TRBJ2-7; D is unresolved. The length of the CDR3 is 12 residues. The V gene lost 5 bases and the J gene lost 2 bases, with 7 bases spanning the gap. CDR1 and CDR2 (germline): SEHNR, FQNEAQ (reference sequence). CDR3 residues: CASSADTYEQYF. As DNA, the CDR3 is TGTGCCAGCAGCGCAGACACCTACGAGCAGTACTTC.

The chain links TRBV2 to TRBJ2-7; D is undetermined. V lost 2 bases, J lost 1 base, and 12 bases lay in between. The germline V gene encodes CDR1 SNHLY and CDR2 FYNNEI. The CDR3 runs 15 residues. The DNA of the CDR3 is TGTGCCAGCAGTGAACTTGGGGTTGATTCCTACGAGCAGTACGTC. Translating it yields CASSELGVDSYEQYV.

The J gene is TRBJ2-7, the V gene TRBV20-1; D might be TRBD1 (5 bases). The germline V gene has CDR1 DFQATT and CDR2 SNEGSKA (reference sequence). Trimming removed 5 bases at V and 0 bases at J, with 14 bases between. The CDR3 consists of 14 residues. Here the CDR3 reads CSAANYDSSYEQYV. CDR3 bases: TGCAGTGCTGCAAACTATGACAGCTCCTACGAGCAGTACGTC.